The 12 T cell receptor beta chains presented below share a single source sample, sequenced in a study of OX40 agonist ivuxolimab in advanced cancers. Assay used: immunoSEQ multiplex PCR; TCRdb lists only in-frame clones, some missing. This table holds roughly 24,000 clones, approximately 83% found once. Sequences were derived from CD4+ or CD8+ T cells sorted from blood, sampled in a trial of the OX40 agonist ivuxolimab. The receptors originated from an adult with an advanced solid tumor such as melanoma, head and neck, liver or kidney cancer.

This clone is medium-sized. This chain connects TRBV10-2 to TRBJ1-1; possibly TRBD1 for D (5 bases). The length of the CDR3 is 14 residues. Trimming left V 0 bases short and J 4 bases short, with 9 bases between. Germline assignment: CDR1 WSHSY and CDR2 SAAADI. The CDR3 protein is CASSESRGGTEAFF. The CDR3 DNA sequence: TGCGCCAGCAGTGAGTCACGGGGGGGCACTGAAGCTTTCTTT.

CDR3 DNA sequence: TGTGCCACGCACTCAACCAAGAGCTCTGGAAACACCATATATTTT. Protein: CATHSTKSSGNTIYF. The chain links TRBV10-3 to TRBJ1-3; no clear D. Germline V gene data show CDR1 as ENHRY and CDR2 as SYGVKD. The ends were cut back, 10 bases at V and 0 bases at J, with 16 bases in the middle. The CDR3 spans 15 residues.

The J gene is TRBJ2-1, the V gene TRBV7-9; 10 nucleotides match TRBD2. CDR3 length: 16 amino acids. CDR1 is SEHNR and CDR2 is FQNEAQ in the germline V gene (reference sequence). V shed 5 bases and J 2 bases; nucleotides not matched to a gene: 6. The CDR3 protein is CASSPSSGGTYNEQFF. The CDR3 DNA is TGTGCCAGCAGCCCTAGTAGCGGGGGGACCTACAATGAGCAGTTCTTC.

By share of the sample, this clone is medium-sized (0.01 to 0.1%). Different DNA sequences within this sample yield the same CDR3. This chain links TRBV27 with TRBJ1-5, with D tentatively TRBD1 (6 bases). Looked up from germline, CDR1 is MNHEY and CDR2 is SMNVEV (reference sequence). Trimming removed 5 bases at V and 7 bases at J, with 9 bases between. The CDR3 loop spans 12 amino acids. CDR3 in DNA: TGTGCCAGCAGTCCCACAGGGCAGCCCCAGCATTTT. Protein sequence: CASSPTGQPQHF.

In its sample, this clone was seen once. The chain carries TRBV7-6 and TRBJ2-3; 7 bases align to TRBD2. Looked up from germline, CDR1 is SGHVS and CDR2 is FNYEAQ. J was trimmed by 0 bases and V by 5 bases; bases with no gene match: 8. There are 16 residues in the CDR3. The CDR3 is CASSPIREGSTDTQYF. The CDR3 nucleotides read TGTGCCAGCAGCCCCATCAGGGAGGGGAGCACAGATACGCAGTATTTT.

The rearrangement uses TRBV27 and TRBJ1-2, with a possible D match to TRBD1 (5 bases). Germline V gene sequence: CDR1 MNHEY, CDR2 SMNVEV (reference sequence). CDR3 length: 13 amino acids. V was pared by 4 bases and J by 3 bases, with 9 bases between. The DNA for the CDR3 is TGTGCCAGCAGTTCGGGGGGGGACTATGGCTACACCTTC. Protein: CASSSGGDYGYTF.

The J gene is TRBJ2-5, the V gene TRBV27; D ambiguous. Germline V gene data show CDR1 as MNHEY and CDR2 as SMNVEV (reference sequence). The CDR3 has 15 residues. V dropped 7 bases and J dropped 2 bases, with 17 bases sitting between them. The CDR3 sequence is CASTPTSRRQETQYF. CDR3 DNA: TGTGCCAGCACCCCTACATCGCGGCGACAAGAGACCCAGTACTTC.

The chain couples TRBV15 to TRBJ1-1; no clear D gene. Trimming took off 5 bases at V and 1 base at J, with 8 bases between the two ends. This CDR3 spans 13 amino acids. Germline V gene sequence: CDR1 LNHNV, CDR2 YYDKDF (reference sequence). The CDR3 sequence is CATSGRRNTEAFF. The CDR3, as DNA: TGTGCCACCAGCGGTCGGAGGAACACTGAAGCTTTCTTT.

The rearrangement uses TRBV20-1 and TRBJ1-2, with D unclear. This CDR3 region has 11 residues. Germline V CDR1 and CDR2: DFQATT, SNEGSKA (reference sequence). Trimming took off 0 bases at V and 8 bases at J, with 7 bases between the two ends. CDR3 loop: CSAREGGGYTF. CDR3 nucleotides: TGCAGTGCTAGAGAGGGAGGAGGCTACACCTTC.

The chain uses TRBV29-1 and TRBJ2-6; D may correspond to TRBD1 or TRBD2 (5 bases each). The CDR3 extends over 16 amino acids. V was trimmed by 7 bases and J by 0 bases, leaving 16 bases between them. Germline V gene sequence: CDR1 SQVTM, CDR2 ANQGSEA. The CDR3 protein is CSAWDEESSGANVLTF. In DNA, the CDR3 is TGCAGCGCCTGGGACGAAGAGAGCTCTGGGGCCAACGTCCTGACTTTC.

The J gene is TRBJ2-3, the V gene TRBV2; no clear D. Germline CDR1 SNHLY, CDR2 FYNNEI. The germline V and J ends were trimmed by 7 bases and 0 bases, with 20 bases remaining between them. The CDR3 consists of 17 residues. DNA of the CDR3: TGTGCCAGCACCGAACTCTTTGACGTAGATAGCACAGATACGCAGTATTTT. Residues: CASTELFDVDSTDTQYF.

Relative to its sample, this clone is medium-sized. The chain carries TRBV7-9 and TRBJ2-5; 10 nucleotides line up with TRBD2. V dropped 3 bases and J dropped 3; count of bases not matched to a gene: 1. This CDR3 contains 14 residues. Germline-derived CDR1 and CDR2 are SEHNR and FQNEAQ (reference sequence). The CDR3 protein is CASSFLAGEETQYF. CDR3 DNA: TGTGCCAGCAGCTTTCTAGCGGGGGAAGAGACCCAGTACTTC.